This TCR beta chain was retrieved from a study of T-cell memory formation after mild COVID-19 (dated by TCRdb to the early 2020s). Regarding the study in general: Most TCR sequence clusters were specific to one of the two donors. In two donors, T-cell clones that expanded and contracted after mild COVID-19 were tracked by sequencing TCRalpha and TCRbeta repertoires over time. The cohort was made up of two young adult volunteers, one female and one male, who were previously healthy. The full study reports these points: Some responding clones were detected in pre-infection memory, which suggested that pre-existing cross-reactive memory T cells had joined the SARS-CoV-2 response. SARS-CoV-2 specificity of the second-wave clones peaking on day 37 was not confirmed. The study covered only a couple of mild cases, and larger cohorts including severe cases with pre-infection samples were considered necessary. Clones that contracted from day 15 to 85 showed balanced CD4/CD8 phenotypes, whereas a second wave of clones that expanded from day 15 to 37 leaned towards CD4+. Contracting CD4+ clones appeared mostly in the CM and EM memory subsets, whereas CD8+ clones were enriched in EMRA.

On this clonotype: No antigen is known for it. No base quality information exists; no much larger clone differs at one position.

PBMCs were isolated by Ficoll-Paque density gradient centrifugation. TCRdb shows the sequencer as Illumina NovaSeq 6000. Using 5'RACE with constant-segment primers, TCRalpha and TCRbeta cDNA libraries were constructed, with sample barcodes and unique molecular identifiers added in the process. RNA was extracted from every sample with Trizol reagent. Libraries were amplified in two PCR steps, with a second sample barcode and Illumina TruSeq adapters added in the second step. Libraries were sequenced on an Illumina NovaSeq with 2 x 150 bp paired-end reads. Under the source paper's analysis protocol: With migec v1.2.7, reads were demultiplexed and then collapsed into UMI-guided consensus sequences. Using mixcr v2.1.11, UMI consensuses were aligned to TRA and TRB V and J templates and then assembled into clonotypes. A clonotype was counted as expanded or contracted only when both edgeR and NoisET called the clonotype significant, with the noise models trained on biological replicates. For edgeR calls, a false discovery rate-adjusted p below 0.01 and a log2 fold-change threshold of 1 were applied. As an exploratory analysis of dynamics, max-normalized trajectories of the 1000 most abundant clonotypes were examined with PCA combined with hierarchical clustering. Separately sequenced CD4+ and CD8+ repertoires were used to assign the CD4 or CD8 phenotype of responding clones. TCRdb handled the public reads itself, with Q25 trimming in fastp and clone calling in MiXCR, and kept productive beta chains. Rows with a matching CDR3 protein are joined into one entry that keeps the most common DNA and genes. These V and J calls rely on TCRdb rather than the paper's analysis. The sample profile shows a few hundred thousand distinct CDR3 sequences; 8% to 10% of them were found once. The top ten clonotypes cover around 20% of the sample.

Deletion took 2 bases off V and 8 bases off J, with a span of 8 bases between the germline ends. The germline V gene encodes CDR1 SGHDT and CDR2 YYEEEE. The CDR3 measures 12 amino acids from cysteine to phenylalanine. The kept DNA is CDR3 alone, 36 bases in frame from the first base. The sequence was collected from a man aged 18 to 30 who had mild COVID-19 (a few samples of this study predate the infection). The sample titles of this study are shuffled in the database, so cell type and time point are left out; the donor was told from shared clones. The rearrangement joined TRBV5-6 to TRBJ1-5; matching of 6 bases hints at TRBD1 as the D gene. Specimen: PBMCs or a T cell subset sorted from them (not recorded which). The CDR3 protein is CASSLGGKPQHF. The DNA sequence follows: TGTGCCAGCAGCTTAGGGGGTAAGCCCCAGCATTTT.